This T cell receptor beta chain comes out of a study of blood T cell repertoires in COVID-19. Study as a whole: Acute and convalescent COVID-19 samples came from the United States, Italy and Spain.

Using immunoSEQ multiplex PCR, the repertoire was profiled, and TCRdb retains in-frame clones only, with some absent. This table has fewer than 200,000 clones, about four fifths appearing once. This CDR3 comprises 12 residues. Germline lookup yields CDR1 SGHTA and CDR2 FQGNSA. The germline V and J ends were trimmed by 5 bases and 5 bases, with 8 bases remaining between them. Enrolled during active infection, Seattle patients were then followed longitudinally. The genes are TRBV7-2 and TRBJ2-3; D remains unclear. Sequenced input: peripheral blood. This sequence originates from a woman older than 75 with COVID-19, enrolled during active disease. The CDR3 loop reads CASSTPRDTQYF. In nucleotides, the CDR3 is TGTGCCAGCAGCACCCCTAGAGATACGCAGTATTTT.